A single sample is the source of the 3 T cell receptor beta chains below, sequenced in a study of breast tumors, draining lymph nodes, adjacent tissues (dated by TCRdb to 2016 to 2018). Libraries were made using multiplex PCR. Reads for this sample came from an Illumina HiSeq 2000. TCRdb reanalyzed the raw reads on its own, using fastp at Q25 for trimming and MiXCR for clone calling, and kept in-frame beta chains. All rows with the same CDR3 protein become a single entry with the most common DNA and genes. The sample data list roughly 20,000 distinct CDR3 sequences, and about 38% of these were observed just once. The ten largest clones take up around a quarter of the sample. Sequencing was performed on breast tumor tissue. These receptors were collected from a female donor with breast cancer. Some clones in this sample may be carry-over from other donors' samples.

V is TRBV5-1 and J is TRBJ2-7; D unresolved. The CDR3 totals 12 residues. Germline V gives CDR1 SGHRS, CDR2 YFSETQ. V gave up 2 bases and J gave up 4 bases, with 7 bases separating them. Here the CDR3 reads CASSLDTYEQYF. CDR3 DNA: TGCGCCAGCAGCTTAGACACATACGAGCAGTACTTC.

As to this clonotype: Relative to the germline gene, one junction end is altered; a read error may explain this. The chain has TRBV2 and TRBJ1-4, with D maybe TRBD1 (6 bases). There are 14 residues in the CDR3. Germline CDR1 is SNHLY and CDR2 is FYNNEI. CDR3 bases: TGTGCCTGCAGTGAAATGGGGGCAGGGGAAAAACTGTTTTTT. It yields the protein CACSEMGAGEKLFF.

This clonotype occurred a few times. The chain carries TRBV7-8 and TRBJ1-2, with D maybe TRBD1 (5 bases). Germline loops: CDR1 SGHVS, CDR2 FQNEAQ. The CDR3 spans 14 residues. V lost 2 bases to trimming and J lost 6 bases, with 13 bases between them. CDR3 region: CASSLIGRAHGYTF. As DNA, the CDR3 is TGTGCCAGCAGCTTAATTGGCAGGGCGCATGGCTACACCTTC.